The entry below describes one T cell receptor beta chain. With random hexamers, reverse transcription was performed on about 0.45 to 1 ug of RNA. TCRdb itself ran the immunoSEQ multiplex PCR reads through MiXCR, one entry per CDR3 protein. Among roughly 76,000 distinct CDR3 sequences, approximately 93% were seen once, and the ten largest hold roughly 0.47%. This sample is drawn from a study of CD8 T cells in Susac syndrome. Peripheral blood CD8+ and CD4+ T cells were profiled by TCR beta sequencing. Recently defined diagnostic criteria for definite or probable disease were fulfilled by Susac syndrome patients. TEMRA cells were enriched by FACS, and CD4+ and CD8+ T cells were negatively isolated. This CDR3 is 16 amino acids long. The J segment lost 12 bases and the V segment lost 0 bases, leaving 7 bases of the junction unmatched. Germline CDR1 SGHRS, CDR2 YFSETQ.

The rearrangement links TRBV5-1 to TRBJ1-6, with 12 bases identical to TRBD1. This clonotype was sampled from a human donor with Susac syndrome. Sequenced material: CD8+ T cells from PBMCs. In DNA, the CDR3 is TGCGCCAGCAGCTTGGCCTACGGGACAGGGGGCCTACCCCTCCACTTT. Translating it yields CASSLAYGTGGLPLHF.